The clone carrying this T cell receptor beta chain came up many times. The sample originates from a study of response to subunit inactivated influenza vaccine. TCRdb passed the RT-PCR reads through MiXCR, listing each CDR3 protein once. The table lists about 620,000 distinct CDR3 sequences, roughly 10% of them singletons. These data were likewise used in another study, on T cells expressing NK-cell markers. As reported in that work: UMIs were included in TCR beta cDNA generated by 5'RACE template switching. Sorted CD3+CD56+NKG2C+, CD3+CD56+NKG2C- and CD3+CD56-NKG2C+ T cells provided the TCR beta repertoires. One observes that, in several donors, these clonotypes were also the leading ones within the CD3+CD56-NKG2C+ fraction.

The receptor comes from a man aged 50 to 60 who received an inactivated influenza vaccine. The material sequenced was PBMCs from blood, taken on the day of vaccination.

CDR3 sequence reads: CASSVPSQGDTQYF. CDR3 DNA: TGTGCCAGCAGCGTACCATCCCAGGGAGATACGCAGTATTTT. The rearrangement joins TRBV9 to TRBJ2-3; D is possibly TRBD1 (5 bases). The germline V gene encodes CDR1 SGDLS and CDR2 YYNGEE. This CDR3 is built from 14 residues. The germline V and J ends were trimmed by 1 base and 5 bases, with 11 bases remaining between them.